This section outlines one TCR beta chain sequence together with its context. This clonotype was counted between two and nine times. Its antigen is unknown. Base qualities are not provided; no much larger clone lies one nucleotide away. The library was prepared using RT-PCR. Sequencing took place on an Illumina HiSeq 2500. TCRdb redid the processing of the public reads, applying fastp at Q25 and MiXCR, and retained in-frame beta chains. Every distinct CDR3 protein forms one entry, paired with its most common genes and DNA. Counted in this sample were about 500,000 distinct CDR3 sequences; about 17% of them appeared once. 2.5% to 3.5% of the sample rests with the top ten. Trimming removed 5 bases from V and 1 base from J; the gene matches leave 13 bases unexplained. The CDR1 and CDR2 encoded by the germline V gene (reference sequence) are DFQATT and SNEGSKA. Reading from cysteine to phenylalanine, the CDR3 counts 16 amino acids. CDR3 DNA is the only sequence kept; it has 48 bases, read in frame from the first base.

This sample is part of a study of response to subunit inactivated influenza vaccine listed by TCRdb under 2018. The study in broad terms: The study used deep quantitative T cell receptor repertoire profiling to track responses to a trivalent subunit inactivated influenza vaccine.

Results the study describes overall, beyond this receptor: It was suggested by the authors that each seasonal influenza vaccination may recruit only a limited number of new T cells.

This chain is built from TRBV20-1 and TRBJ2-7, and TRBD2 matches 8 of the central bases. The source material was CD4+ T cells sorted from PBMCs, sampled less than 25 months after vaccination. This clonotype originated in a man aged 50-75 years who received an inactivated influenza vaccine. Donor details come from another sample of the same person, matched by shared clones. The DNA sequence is TGCAGTGCTGGGGGACTAGAGCATAAGGGATCCTACGAGCAGTACTTC. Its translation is CSAGGLEHKGSYEQYF.